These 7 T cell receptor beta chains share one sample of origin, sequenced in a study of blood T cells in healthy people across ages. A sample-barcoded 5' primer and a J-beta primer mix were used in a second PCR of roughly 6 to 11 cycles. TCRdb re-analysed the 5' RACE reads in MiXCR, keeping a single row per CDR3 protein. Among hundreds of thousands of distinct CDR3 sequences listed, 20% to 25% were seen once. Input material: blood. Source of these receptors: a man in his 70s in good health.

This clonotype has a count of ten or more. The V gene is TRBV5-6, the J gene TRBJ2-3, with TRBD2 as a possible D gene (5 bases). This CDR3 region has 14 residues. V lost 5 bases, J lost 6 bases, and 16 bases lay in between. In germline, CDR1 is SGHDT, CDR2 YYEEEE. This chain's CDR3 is CASSTRAEWDTQYF. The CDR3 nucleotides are TGTGCCAGCAGTACGCGAGCGGAATGGGATACGCAGTATTTT.

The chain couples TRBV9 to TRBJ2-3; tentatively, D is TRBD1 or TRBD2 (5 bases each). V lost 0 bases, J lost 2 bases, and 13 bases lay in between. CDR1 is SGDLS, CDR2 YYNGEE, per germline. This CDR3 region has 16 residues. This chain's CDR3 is CASSVDGGRITDTQYF. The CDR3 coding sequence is TGTGCCAGCAGCGTAGATGGGGGACGGATCACAGATACGCAGTATTTT. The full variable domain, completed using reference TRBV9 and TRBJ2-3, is DSGVTQTPKHLITATGQRVTLRCSPRSGDLSVYWYQQSLDQGLQFLIQYYNGEERAKGNILERFSAQQFPDLHSELNLSSLELGDSALYFCASSVDGGRITDTQYFGPGTRLTVL.

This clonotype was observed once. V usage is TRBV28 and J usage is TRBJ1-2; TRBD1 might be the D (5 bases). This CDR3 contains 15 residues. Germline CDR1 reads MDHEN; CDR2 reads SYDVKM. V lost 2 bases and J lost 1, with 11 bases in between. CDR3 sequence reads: CASSLAGRINYGYTF. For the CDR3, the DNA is TGTGCCAGCAGTTTAGCGGGACGGATTAACTATGGCTACACCTTC.

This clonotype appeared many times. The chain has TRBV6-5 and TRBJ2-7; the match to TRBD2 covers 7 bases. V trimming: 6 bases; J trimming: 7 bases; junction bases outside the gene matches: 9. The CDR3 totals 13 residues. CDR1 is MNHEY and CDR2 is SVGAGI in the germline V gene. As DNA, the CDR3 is TGTGCCAGCAGCCCGGGACTAATACGGGAGCAGTACTTC. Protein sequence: CASSPGLIREQYF.

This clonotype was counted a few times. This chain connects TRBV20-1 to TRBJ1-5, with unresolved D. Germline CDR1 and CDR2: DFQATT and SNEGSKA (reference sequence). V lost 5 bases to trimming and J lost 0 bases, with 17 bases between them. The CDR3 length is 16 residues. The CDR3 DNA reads TGCAGTGCTCTAAGATTACTTTCAGATAGCAATCAGCCCCAGCATTTT. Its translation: CSALRLLSDSNQPQHF.

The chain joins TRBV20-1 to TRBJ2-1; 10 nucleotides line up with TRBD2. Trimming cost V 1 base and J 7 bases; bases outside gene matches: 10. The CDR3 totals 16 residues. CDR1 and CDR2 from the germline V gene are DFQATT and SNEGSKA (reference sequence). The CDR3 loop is CSARVLAGAGLNEQFF. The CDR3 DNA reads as TGCAGTGCTAGAGTCCTAGCGGGAGCGGGTCTAAATGAGCAGTTCTTC.

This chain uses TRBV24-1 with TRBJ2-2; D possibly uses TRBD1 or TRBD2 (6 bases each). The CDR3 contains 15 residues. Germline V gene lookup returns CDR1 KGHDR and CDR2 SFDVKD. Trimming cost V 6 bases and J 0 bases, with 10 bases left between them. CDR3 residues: CATSKGGTNTGELFF. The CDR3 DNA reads TGTGCCACCAGTAAGGGGGGAACGAACACCGGGGAGCTGTTTTTT.